This T cell receptor beta chain is from a study of blood T cells in healthy people across ages. The study, taken as a whole, reports: Across samples, TCR beta diversity tracked strongly with naive T cell percentage.

Combining a sample-barcoded 5' primer with a J-beta primer mix, a second PCR ran for 7 to 11 cycles. Using its own MiXCR run on the 5' RACE reads, TCRdb lists one record per CDR3 protein. The sample carries under 1,000,000 distinct CDR3 sequences, roughly 46% recorded once. This CDR3 is 16 amino acids long. From germline, CDR1 is DFQATT and CDR2 SNEGSKA (reference sequence). V shed 5 bases, J shed 9 bases, and the junction held 16 bases outside the gene matches. With regard to this clonotype: Its target is unknown.

The clonotype was recovered from an elderly man in good health. This chain links TRBV20-1 with TRBJ2-3; 11 positions agree with TRBD1. The sequenced material came from blood. CDR3: CSAGTGGSTRSRTQYF. CDR3 coding DNA: TGCAGTGCTGGGACAGGGGGTTCTACGAGATCGAGAACGCAGTATTTT.